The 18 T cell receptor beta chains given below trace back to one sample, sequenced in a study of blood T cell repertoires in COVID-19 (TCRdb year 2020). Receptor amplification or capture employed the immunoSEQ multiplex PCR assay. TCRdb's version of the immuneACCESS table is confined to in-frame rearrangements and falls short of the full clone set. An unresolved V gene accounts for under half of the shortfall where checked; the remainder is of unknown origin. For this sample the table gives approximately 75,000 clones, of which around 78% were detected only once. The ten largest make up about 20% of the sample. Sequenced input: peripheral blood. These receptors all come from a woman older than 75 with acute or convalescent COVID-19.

The CDR3 DNA reads as TGTGCCAGCAGTTTATTGTCAGGGGCCAATCAGCCCCAGCATTTT. It is translated as CASSLLSGANQPQHF. V is TRBV28 and J is TRBJ1-5; D is possibly TRBD1 (6 bases). The V gene lost 1 base and the J gene lost 3 bases, with 10 bases spanning the gap. Germline V gives CDR1 MDHEN, CDR2 SYDVKM. This CDR3 spans 15 amino acids.

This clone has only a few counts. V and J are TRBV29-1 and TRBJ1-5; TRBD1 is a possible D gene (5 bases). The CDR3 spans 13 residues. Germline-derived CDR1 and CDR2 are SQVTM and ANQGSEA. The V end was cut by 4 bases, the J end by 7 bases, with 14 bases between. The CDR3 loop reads CSVVDSTGQPQHF. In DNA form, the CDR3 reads TGCAGCGTTGTGGATAGTACAGGACAGCCCCAGCATTTT.

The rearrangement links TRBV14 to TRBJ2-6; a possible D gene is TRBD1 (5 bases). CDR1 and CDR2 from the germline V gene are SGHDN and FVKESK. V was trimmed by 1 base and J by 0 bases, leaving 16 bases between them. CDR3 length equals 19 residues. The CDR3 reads CASSQVSGLRSSGANVLTF. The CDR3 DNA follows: TGTGCCAGCAGCCAAGTGTCAGGGTTACGAAGCTCTGGGGCCAACGTCCTGACTTTC.

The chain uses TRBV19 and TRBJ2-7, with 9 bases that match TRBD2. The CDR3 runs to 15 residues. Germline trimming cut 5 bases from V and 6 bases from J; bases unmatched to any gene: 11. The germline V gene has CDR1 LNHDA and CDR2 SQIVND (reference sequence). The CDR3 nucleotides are TGTGCCAGTAGTTACATAGCGGGAGTATCAGGCGAGCAGTACTTC. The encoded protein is CASSYIAGVSGEQYF.

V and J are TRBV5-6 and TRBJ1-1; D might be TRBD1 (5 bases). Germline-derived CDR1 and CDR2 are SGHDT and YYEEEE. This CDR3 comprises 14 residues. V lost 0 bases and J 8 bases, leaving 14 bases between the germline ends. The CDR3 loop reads CASSLGGGLIEAFF. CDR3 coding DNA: TGTGCCAGCAGCTTGGGCGGGGGTTTAATAGAAGCTTTCTTT.

This CDR3 is CASSGPGREKLFF. CDR3 coding DNA: TGTGCCAGTAGTGGACCTGGGAGAGAAAAACTGTTTTTT. The chain couples TRBV19 to TRBJ1-4; D unresolved. Trimming stripped 5 bases from V and 8 bases from J, with 12 bases between. CDR3 size: 13 residues. Germline CDR1 is LNHDA and CDR2 is SQIVND (reference sequence). The full variable domain, its missing parts supplied by reference TRBV19 and TRBJ1-4, is DGGITQSPKYLFRKEGQNVTLSCEQNLNHDAMYWYRQDPGQGLRLIYYSQIVNDFQKGDIAEGYSVSREKKESFPLTVTSAQKNPTAFYLCASSGPGREKLFFGSGTQLSVL.

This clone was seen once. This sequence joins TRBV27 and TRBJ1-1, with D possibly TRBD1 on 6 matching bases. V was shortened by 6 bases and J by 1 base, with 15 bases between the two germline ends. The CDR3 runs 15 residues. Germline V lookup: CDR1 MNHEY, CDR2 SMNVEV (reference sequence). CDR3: CASRQGGGPNTEAFF. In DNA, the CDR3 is TGTGCCAGCAGGCAAGGGGGGGGGCCGAACACTGAAGCTTTCTTT.

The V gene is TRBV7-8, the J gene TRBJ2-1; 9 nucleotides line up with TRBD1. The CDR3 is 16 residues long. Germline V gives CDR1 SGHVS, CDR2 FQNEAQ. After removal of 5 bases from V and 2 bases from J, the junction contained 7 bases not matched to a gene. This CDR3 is CASSINTGGPYNEQFF. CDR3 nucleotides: TGTGCCAGCAGCATAAATACAGGGGGCCCCTACAATGAGCAGTTCTTC.

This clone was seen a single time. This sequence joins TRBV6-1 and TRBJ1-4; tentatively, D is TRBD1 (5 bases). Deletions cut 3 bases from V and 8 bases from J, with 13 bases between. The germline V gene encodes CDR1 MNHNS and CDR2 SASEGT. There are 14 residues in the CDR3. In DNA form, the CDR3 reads TGTGCCAGCAGTGATTACCAGGGAGGAGAAAAACTGTTTTTT. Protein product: CASSDYQGGEKLFF.

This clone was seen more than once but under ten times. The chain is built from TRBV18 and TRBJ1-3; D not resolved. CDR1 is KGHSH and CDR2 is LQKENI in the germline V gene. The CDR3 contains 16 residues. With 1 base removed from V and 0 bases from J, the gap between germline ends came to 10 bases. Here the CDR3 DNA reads TGTGCCAGCTCACCACTTCTAATAGTCTCTGGAAACACCATATATTTT. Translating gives CASSPLLIVSGNTIYF.

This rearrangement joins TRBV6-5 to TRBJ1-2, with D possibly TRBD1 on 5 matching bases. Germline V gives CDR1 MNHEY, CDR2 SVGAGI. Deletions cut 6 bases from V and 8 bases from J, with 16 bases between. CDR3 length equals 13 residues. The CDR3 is CASRLRQGRGYTF. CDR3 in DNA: TGTGCCAGCAGACTACGTCAGGGTAGGGGCTACACCTTC.

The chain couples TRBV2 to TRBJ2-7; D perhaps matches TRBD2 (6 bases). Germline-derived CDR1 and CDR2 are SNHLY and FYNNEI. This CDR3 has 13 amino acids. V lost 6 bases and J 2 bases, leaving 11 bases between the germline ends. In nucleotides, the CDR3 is TGTGCCAGCAGCTGGGACTCTACCTACGAGCAGTACTTC. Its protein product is CASSWDSTYEQYF. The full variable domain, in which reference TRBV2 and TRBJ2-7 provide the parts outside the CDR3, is EPEVTQTPSHQVTQMGQEVILRCVPISNHLYFYWYRQILGQKVEFLVSFYNNEISEKSEIFDDQFSVERPDGSNFTLKIRSTKLEDSAMYFCASSWDSTYEQYFGPGTRLTVT.

The CDR3 nucleotides are TGTGCCAGCAGCTTGGGGGCGGGTACGCAGTATTTT. Translation gives CASSLGAGTQYF. This chain links TRBV6-5 with TRBJ2-3, with D perhaps matching TRBD1 (6 bases). The CDR3 totals 12 residues. Trimming left V 6 bases short and J 8 bases short, with 12 bases between. Per the germline V gene, CDR1 is MNHEY and CDR2 is SVGAGI.

CDR3 amino acids: CAISDHRLTKASSGNTIYF. The DNA for the CDR3 is TGTGCCATCAGTGACCACCGGTTGACAAAAGCTTCCTCTGGAAACACCATATATTTT. The rearrangement uses TRBV10-3 and TRBJ1-3; D is unresolved. V gave up 3 bases and J gave up 0 bases, with 21 bases separating them. Germline V gives CDR1 ENHRY, CDR2 SYGVKD. The CDR3 totals 19 residues.

The CDR3 DNA is TGTGCCAGCAGTCAGACAGGGATTTACCCCTACGAGCAGTACTTC. Protein: CASSQTGIYPYEQYF. The rearrangement uses TRBV11-3 and TRBJ2-7; TRBD1 aligns across 7 bases. CDR3 length: 15 amino acids. Germline CDR1 SGHNT, CDR2 YENEEA. V was clipped by 6 bases and J by 2 bases; unmatched bases: 10.

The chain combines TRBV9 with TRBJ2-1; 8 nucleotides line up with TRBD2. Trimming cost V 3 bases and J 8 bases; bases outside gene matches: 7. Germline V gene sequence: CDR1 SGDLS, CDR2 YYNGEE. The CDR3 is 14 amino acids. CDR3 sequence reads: CASSAWTSLDEQFF. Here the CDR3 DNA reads TGTGCCAGCAGCGCATGGACTAGCTTAGATGAGCAGTTCTTC.

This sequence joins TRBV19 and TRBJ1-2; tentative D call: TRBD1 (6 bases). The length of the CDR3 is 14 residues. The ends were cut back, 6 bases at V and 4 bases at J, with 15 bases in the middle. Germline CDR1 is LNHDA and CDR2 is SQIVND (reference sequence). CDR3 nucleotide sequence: TGTGCCAGTAGGAAACAGGGTCGGAGCTATGGCTACACCTTC. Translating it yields CASRKQGRSYGYTF.

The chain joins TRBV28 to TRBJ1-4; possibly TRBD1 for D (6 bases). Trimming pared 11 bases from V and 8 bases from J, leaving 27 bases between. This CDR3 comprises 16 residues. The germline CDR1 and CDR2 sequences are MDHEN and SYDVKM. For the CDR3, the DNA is TGTGCCCCCAGTTTAGAGGAGGGGGGGGCCGGAGAAAAACTGTTTTTT. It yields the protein CAPSLEEGGAGEKLFF.